The next 19 T cell receptor beta chains were all read from a single sample in a study of OX40 agonist ivuxolimab in advanced cancers. To prepare the library, the immunoSEQ multiplex PCR assay was applied. TCRdb took over this immuneACCESS table, retaining in-frame rearrangements with V and J assigned. Such tables are incomplete; in checked studies, under half of the missing clones stem from an unresolved V gene, and the remainder is unexplained. The sample profile shows tens of thousands of clones; 70% to 85% of them were found once. Of the sample, 9.5% to 13% is held by the ten largest clones. The source was CD4+ or CD8+ T cells sorted from blood, collected in a trial of the OX40 agonist ivuxolimab. The origin of the receptors is an adult with an advanced solid tumor such as melanoma, head and neck, liver or kidney cancer.

The chain recombines TRBV7-8 with TRBJ2-7; 12 bases agree with TRBD1. V dropped 4 bases and J dropped 5; count of bases not matched to a gene: 3. Germline assignment: CDR1 SGHVS and CDR2 FQNEAQ. The CDR3 extends over 14 amino acids. The CDR3 sequence: CASSSRDRGHEQYV. The CDR3 DNA reads as TGTGCCAGCAGCTCACGGGACAGGGGGCACGAGCAGTACGTC.

The rearrangement links TRBV5-8 to TRBJ2-3; tentative D call: TRBD2 (5 bases). V was shortened by 1 base and J by 2 bases, with 8 bases between the two germline ends. CDR1 and CDR2 (germline): SGHTS, YDEGEE. This CDR3 region has 14 residues. CDR3 in DNA: TGTGCCAGCAGCTTGAGGACTTCCACAGATACGCAGTATTTT. As protein: CASSLRTSTDTQYF.

The V call is TRBV4-1, the J call TRBJ2-7; TRBD1 matches 7 bases. Germline V gene data show CDR1 as MGHRA and CDR2 as YSYEKL. With V trimmed by 4 bases and J by 3 bases, 3 bases remained unmatched. CDR3 length equals 13 residues. The CDR3 DNA is TGCGCCAGCAGCCCTGGGACAGTCTACGAGCAGTACTTC. This translates into CASSPGTVYEQYF.

V and J are TRBV27 and TRBJ2-1; TRBD2 matches at 10 bases. Germline V gene sequence: CDR1 MNHEY, CDR2 SMNVEV (reference sequence). Trimming cost V 6 bases and J 5 bases; bases outside gene matches: 13. The CDR3 consists of 17 residues. Written as DNA, the CDR3 is TGTGCCAGCAGCCTCGGCCAACTAGCGGGAACAAACAATGAGCAGTTCTTC. Encoded protein: CASSLGQLAGTNNEQFF.

Remarks on this clone: Other nucleotide sequences in the sample specify the same CDR3. The rearrangement joins TRBV5-1 to TRBJ1-1; no definite D call. Trimming removed 4 bases at V and 5 bases at J, with 15 bases between. Per germline, CDR1 SGHRS and CDR2 YFSETQ. The CDR3 length is 14 residues. The CDR3 nucleotides are TGCGCCAGCAGCCTGTCATACGGGCATACTGAAGCTTTCTTT. This encodes CASSLSYGHTEAFF.

The rearrangement uses TRBV7-2 and TRBJ2-1; D call uncertain. The CDR3 is made up of 12 amino acids. Germline V lookup: CDR1 SGHTA, CDR2 FQGNSA. V was cut by 5 bases and J by 4 bases, with 6 bases left in between. The CDR3 region has the DNA TGTGCCAGCAGCGTCCTGTACAATGAGCAGTTCTTC. It codes for CASSVLYNEQFF.

The chain employs TRBV29-1 and TRBJ2-1; D unclear. Trimming took off 7 bases at V and 5 bases at J, with 9 bases between the two ends. The CDR3 is 11 amino acids. Germline V CDR1 and CDR2: SQVTM, ANQGSEA. The CDR3 sequence is CSGRRNNEQFF. CDR3 nucleotide sequence: TGCAGCGGCCGAAGGAACAATGAGCAGTTCTTC.

The chain combines TRBV10-2 with TRBJ2-3, with D perhaps matching TRBD1 or TRBD2 (5 bases each). The length of the CDR3 is 15 residues. The germline V gene has CDR1 WSHSY and CDR2 SAAADI. V shed 1 base and J shed 1 base, with 9 bases lying between them. The CDR3 DNA follows: TGCGCCAGCAGTGAGTGGGGCGGGCGCACAGATACGCAGTATTTT. Translated: CASSEWGGRTDTQYF.

The gene calls are TRBV2 and TRBJ2-1, with 7 positions matching TRBD1. Germline assignment: CDR1 SNHLY and CDR2 FYNNEI. With 1 base clipped from V and 12 bases from J, the junction kept 0 bases outside the gene matches. The CDR3 has 11 residues. The CDR3 bases are TGTGCCAGCAGTGAAGACAGGGGGCAGTTCTTC. Protein: CASSEDRGQFF.

This clone was seen a few times. The rearrangement joins TRBV7-3 to TRBJ2-1; a possible D gene is TRBD1 (6 bases). V lost 5 bases and J 4 bases, leaving 9 bases between the germline ends. The CDR3 runs 13 residues. Per germline, CDR1 SGHTA and CDR2 FQGTGA. CDR3 sequence (DNA): TGTGCCAGCAGCCCCGGGACATACAATGAGCAGTTCTTC. Residues: CASSPGTYNEQFF. Complete variable domain (other parts from reference TRBV7-3 and TRBJ2-1): GAGVSQTPSNKVTEKGKYVELRCDPISGHTALYWYRQSLGQGPEFLIYFQGTGAADDSGLPNDRFFAVRPEGSVSTLKIQRTERGDSAVYLCASSPGTYNEQFFGPGTRLTVL.

This clone was counted a few times. This rearrangement joins TRBV6-5 to TRBJ1-5; D ambiguous. The V end lost 6 bases, the J end lost 7 bases, and 13 bases lay between the germline ends. The CDR3 is 13 amino acids. The germline gives CDR1 MNHEY, CDR2 SVGAGI. The CDR3 DNA is TGTGCCAGCAGCCTCCGGAGGGAGCAGCCCCAGCATTTT. Translating gives CASSLRREQPQHF.

This chain connects TRBV19 to TRBJ2-3; a possible D gene is TRBD2 (6 bases). Trimming stripped 6 bases from V and 7 bases from J, with 14 bases between. The CDR3 totals 13 residues. Germline V gene sequence: CDR1 LNHDA, CDR2 SQIVND (reference sequence). CDR3 coding DNA: TGTGCCAGTAGGCGGGACGCAGGGAATACGCAGTATTTT. This sequence encodes CASRRDAGNTQYF. The complete variable domain, with remaining parts taken from reference TRBV19 and TRBJ2-3, reads DGGITQSPKYLFRKEGQNVTLSCEQNLNHDAMYWYRQDPGQGLRLIYYSQIVNDFQKGDIAEGYSVSREKKESFPLTVTSAQKNPTAFYLCASRRDAGNTQYFGPGTRLTVL.

In its sample, this clone was seen a few times. In nucleotides, the CDR3 is TGTGCCAGCAGCTTACGGGTCAGCGGGTACTACAATGAGCAGTTCTTC. Its protein product is CASSLRVSGYYNEQFF. This chain uses TRBV7-6 with TRBJ2-1, with D possibly being TRBD2 (6 bases). The length of the CDR3 is 16 residues. Germline CDR1 SGHVS, CDR2 FNYEAQ. Trimming stripped 2 bases from V and 3 bases from J, with 14 bases between. Full variable domain (remainder filled in from reference TRBV7-6 and TRBJ2-1): GAGVSQSPRYKVTKRGQDVALRCDPISGHVSLYWYRQALGQGPEFLTYFNYEAQQDKSGLPNDRFSAERPEGSISTLTIQRTEQRDSAMYRCASSLRVSGYYNEQFFGPGTRLTVL.

This chain links TRBV5-1 with TRBJ2-5; D may be TRBD1 (6 bases). Germline CDR1 SGHRS, CDR2 YFSETQ. The CDR3 totals 14 residues. With 1 base removed from V and 4 bases from J, the gap between germline ends came to 11 bases. The DNA for the CDR3 is TGCGCCAGCAGCTTGTTGTTAGGGGGAGAGACCCAGTACTTC. Its translation is CASSLLLGGETQYF.

This clone was observed once. The rearrangement joins TRBV6-5 to TRBJ2-7; possibly TRBD1 for D (5 bases). This CDR3 comprises 14 residues. Germline values: CDR1 MNHEY, CDR2 SVGAGI. V was clipped by 6 bases and J by 2 bases, with 14 bases between them. The CDR3 spells CASRTRGHPYEQYV. CDR3 nucleotides: TGTGCCAGCAGAACCCGAGGACATCCCTACGAGCAGTACGTC.

V and J are TRBV2 and TRBJ1-1; D uncertain. Trimming pared 7 bases from V and 4 bases from J, leaving 10 bases between. This CDR3 contains 12 residues. The germline gives CDR1 SNHLY, CDR2 FYNNEI. The DNA of the CDR3 is TGTGCCAGCACTGGAGGGTTCACTGAAGCTTTCTTT. This translates into CASTGGFTEAFF.

This clone is a singleton in its sample. The chain is built from TRBV28 and TRBJ1-1; D is uncertain. The ends were cut back, 5 bases at V and 1 base at J, with 14 bases in the middle. Per germline, CDR1 MDHEN and CDR2 SYDVKM. The CDR3 runs 15 residues. In nucleotides, the CDR3 is TGTGCCAGCAGTGGACGATGGGGAGGGAACACTGAAGCTTTCTTT. Residues: CASSGRWGGNTEAFF.

The table lists this clone with a few counts. The rearrangement joins TRBV18 to TRBJ2-3, with D unresolved. The length of the CDR3 is 15 residues. CDR1 is KGHSH, CDR2 LQKENI, per germline. V was pared by 3 bases and J by 0 bases, with 10 bases between. CDR3 sequence reads: CASSPTRVSTDTQYF. The DNA of the CDR3 is TGTGCCAGCTCACCCACCCGGGTTAGCACAGATACGCAGTATTTT.

J is TRBJ2-7 and V is TRBV5-6, with D perhaps TRBD2 (6 bases). Germline V gene sequence: CDR1 SGHDT, CDR2 YYEEEE. This CDR3 is 12 amino acids long. Trimming took off 1 base at V and 6 bases at J, with 8 bases between the two ends. Here the CDR3 reads CASSLLGGEQYF. In DNA form, the CDR3 reads TGTGCCAGCAGCTTGCTGGGGGGCGAGCAGTACTTC.